The T cell receptor beta chain described here comes from a study of regulatory T cells in long-lasting Graves disease. iRepertoire HTBI primers and Arm-PCR of CDR3 regions built TCR beta libraries. TCRdb re-called the multiplex PCR reads through MiXCR, storing one row per CDR3 protein. The sample consists of roughly 250,000 distinct CDR3 sequences, about 20% of them appearing once. As for time point: newly diagnosed GD, antithyroid drugs for less than 3 months. The TCR library used RNA extracted from PBMCs. Study results and limitations: TCR diversity in persistent Graves' patients was below that of newly diagnosed ones.

To note about this clonotype: The antigen is not known. A much larger clone is a single base away; this may be a read error.

Germline-derived CDR1 and CDR2 are KGHSH and LQKENI. The CDR3 runs to 14 residues. These data also formed part of another study, on T cells in Graves' hyperthyroidism and ophthalmopathy.

The chain has TRBV18 and TRBJ1-3; D ambiguous. This receptor was identified in a woman aged 25 to 39 with Graves disease. The sample here was peripheral blood mononuclear cells (PBMCs), taken at new diagnosis, from a patient treated with antithyroid drugs. The DNA of the CDR3 is TGTGCCAGCTCCCTCTCCGACTCTGGAAACACCATATGTTTT. It specifies CASSLSDSGNTICF.